These 27 T cell receptor beta chains were sequenced from one sample in a study of patients and donors after allogeneic stem cell transplantation. TCRdb itself ran the RT-PCR reads through MiXCR, one entry per CDR3 protein. The table lists a few hundred thousand distinct CDR3 sequences, 38% of them singletons. Sequenced sample: blood, either unsorted or a sorted T cell fraction (not recorded which). The receptors stem from a human donor who was either an allogeneic HSCT recipient or a stem cell or donor lymphocyte infusion donor (not recorded which). It is not recorded whose cells these are; they may come from a transplant donor.

V gene TRBV15 combines with J gene TRBJ1-3, with 8 nucleotides matching TRBD1. This CDR3 comprises 19 residues. Germline V gene lookup returns CDR1 LNHNV and CDR2 YYDKDF (reference sequence). V was pared by 0 bases and J by 3 bases, with 13 bases of the junction left unmatched. The CDR3 region is CATSRDRGDRSLLGNTIYF. CDR3 coding DNA: TGTGCCACCAGCAGAGATCGGGGGGACAGGAGCCTACTTGGAAACACCATATATTTT.

This rearrangement joins TRBV20-1 to TRBJ1-2, with TRBD1 matching 11 bases. The junction had 8 bases not matched to a gene; V was cut back by 6 bases and J by 5 bases. CDR3 length equals 14 residues. The germline V gene has CDR1 DFQATT and CDR2 SNEGSKA (reference sequence). The CDR3 region has the DNA TGCAGTGCGATGACGGGACAGGGGGTTTATGGCTACACCTTC. It yields the protein CSAMTGQGVYGYTF.

The chain recombines TRBV5-1 with TRBJ2-2; 8 bases fit TRBD1. The V and J ends lost 4 bases and 1 base, in that order; junction bases with no gene match: 3. Germline CDR1 is SGHRS and CDR2 is YFSETQ. This CDR3 is built from 15 residues. DNA for the CDR3: TGCGCCAGCAGCATCGGGACAGGGAACACCGGGGAGCTGTTTTTT. Amino acids: CASSIGTGNTGELFF. Filled out from reference TRBV5-1 and TRBJ2-2, the complete variable domain reads KAGVTQTPRYLIKTRGQQVTLSCSPISGHRSVSWYQQTPGQGLQFLFEYFSETQRNKGNFPGRFSGRQFSNSRSEMNVSTLELGDSALYLCASSIGTGNTGELFFGEGSRLTVL.

The chain carries TRBV20-1 and TRBJ1-1; possibly TRBD1 for D (6 bases). The germline V gene encodes CDR1 DFQATT and CDR2 SNEGSKA (reference sequence). V gave up 3 bases and J gave up 1 base, with 9 bases separating them. The CDR3 runs to 13 residues. The chain's CDR3 is CSARGASNTEAFF. CDR3 sequence (DNA): TGCAGTGCTAGGGGGGCCTCGAACACTGAAGCTTTCTTT.

V and J are TRBV7-9 and TRBJ2-4, with 9 positions matching TRBD2. Unmatched junction bases numbered 3, after V lost 2 bases and J lost 7 bases. The CDR3 is made up of 14 amino acids. Germline V CDR1 and CDR2: SEHNR, FQNEAQ (reference sequence). CDR3 coding DNA: TGTGCCAGCAGCTTAAGTCTAGCGGGGAACATTCAGTACTTC. Translated, it gives CASSLSLAGNIQYF.

The CDR3 sequence: CASSYGSTQYF. CDR3 in DNA: TGTGCCAGCAGTTACGGCTCTACGCAGTATTTT. This chain joins TRBV6-2 or TRBV6-3 and TRBJ2-3; D remains ambiguous. Germline loops: CDR1 MNHEY, CDR2 SVGEGT. There are 11 residues in the CDR3. V was shortened by 2 bases and J by 8 bases, with 5 bases between the two germline ends.

A few counts support this clonotype. The chain recombines TRBV27 with TRBJ1-1; perhaps TRBD1 as D (5 bases). CDR1 and CDR2 from the germline V gene are MNHEY and SMNVEV (reference sequence). Between the trimmed V and J ends, which lost 1 base and 5 bases, there was a span of 11 bases. The CDR3 length is 14 residues. CDR3 coding DNA: TGTGCCAGCAGTTTATTCCGGGGCAGAACTGAAGCTTTCTTT. This translates into CASSLFRGRTEAFF.

This clonotype was seen only a few times. The chain joins TRBV5-5 to TRBJ1-3; TRBD1 might be the D (6 bases). The CDR3 runs 16 residues. CDR1 and CDR2 (germline): SGHKS, YYEKEE (reference sequence). V lost 0 bases and J 4 bases, leaving 14 bases between the germline ends. The CDR3 reads CASSLAPGASGNTIYF. For the CDR3, the DNA is TGTGCCAGCAGCTTGGCCCCAGGGGCGTCCGGAAACACCATATATTTT.

Concerning this clonotype itself: This sequence may be a read error, since a much larger clone differs from it by one base. The V and J genes are TRBV5-5 and TRBJ1-5; 9 positions match TRBD1. V dropped 4 bases and J dropped 4; count of bases not matched to a gene: 6. The CDR3 is 15 residues long. Germline loops: CDR1 SGHKS, CDR2 YYEKEE (reference sequence). The CDR3 loop is CASSPGTGWNQPQHF. CDR3 coding DNA: TGTGCCAGCAGCCCCGGGACAGGGTGGAATCAGCCCCAGCATTTT.

The chain has TRBV6-6 and TRBJ1-4; a weak D match, TRBD1 (5 bases). CDR1 is MNHNY, CDR2 SVGAGI, per germline (reference sequence). There are 16 residues in the CDR3. The germline V and J ends were trimmed by 2 bases and 7 bases, with 17 bases remaining between them. The CDR3, as DNA: TGTGCCAGCAGTTACCCCCTCGATGTGGGGGGTGAAAAACTGTTTTTT. Encoded protein: CASSYPLDVGGEKLFF.

The chain links TRBV4-2 to TRBJ1-2; D gene unclear. The CDR3 runs to 15 residues. V shed 0 bases and J shed 3 bases, with 11 bases lying between them. Looked up from germline, CDR1 is LGHNA and CDR2 is YNFKEQ. The CDR3 region has the DNA TGTGCCAGCAGCCAAGATTACAGCTCTTACTATGGCTACACCTTC. Protein sequence: CASSQDYSSYYGYTF.

The sample holds one count of this clonotype. The V call is TRBV20-1, the J call TRBJ2-3; D possibly uses TRBD1 or TRBD2 (5 bases each). Deletions cut 5 bases from V and 3 bases from J, with 12 bases between. Looked up from germline, CDR1 is DFQATT and CDR2 is SNEGSKA (reference sequence). There are 13 residues in the CDR3. CDR3 DNA sequence: TGCAGTGCTCTACGGGACCTTACAGATACGCAGTATTTT. This encodes CSALRDLTDTQYF.

The rearrangement links TRBV6-6 to TRBJ1-5; D perhaps matches TRBD1 (5 bases). Between the trimmed V and J ends, which lost 7 bases and 2 bases, there was a span of 12 bases. In germline, CDR1 is MNHNY, CDR2 SVGAGI (reference sequence). The CDR3 spans 14 residues. DNA of the CDR3: TGTGCCAGCACCCCCGCGGGGGGCAATCAGCCCCAGCATTTT. Its translation: CASTPAGGNQPQHF.

This clonotype was found a few times. The V gene is TRBV28, the J gene TRBJ1-4, with a weak D call TRBD1 (6 bases). The CDR3 runs to 16 residues. Germline V CDR1 and CDR2: MDHEN, SYDVKM. V lost 8 bases to trimming and J lost 3 bases, with 19 bases between them. The CDR3 sequence is CASLLAVTGPNEKLFF. The CDR3 DNA reads as TGTGCCAGCCTGCTAGCTGTGACAGGTCCTAATGAAAAACTGTTTTTT. Full variable domain (rest looked up from reference TRBV28 and TRBJ1-4): DVKVTQSSRYLVKRTGEKVFLECVQDMDHENMFWYRQDPGLGLRLIYFSYDVKMKEKGDIPEGYSVSREKKERFSLILESASTNQTSMYLCASLLAVTGPNEKLFFGSGTQLSVL.

This clonotype appeared a few times. The chain links TRBV27 to TRBJ1-4; the D is unclear. The germline V gene has CDR1 MNHEY and CDR2 SMNVEV (reference sequence). The CDR3 covers 15 residues. The V end lost 5 bases, the J end lost 0 bases, and 10 bases lay between the germline ends. The CDR3 spells CASSPRRSTNEKLFF. The DNA for the CDR3 is TGTGCCAGCAGTCCACGGAGATCAACTAATGAAAAACTGTTTTTT.

The genes are TRBV20-1 and TRBJ1-5; D is undetermined. The CDR3 spans 14 residues. Looked up from germline, CDR1 is DFQATT and CDR2 is SNEGSKA (reference sequence). V lost 3 bases and J 1 base, leaving 10 bases between the germline ends. CDR3 protein: CSARPGSSNQPQHF. The DNA for the CDR3 is TGCAGTGCTAGGCCGGGTTCCAGCAATCAGCCCCAGCATTTT.

The chain recombines TRBV5-1 with TRBJ1-3; D unclear. Germline lookup yields CDR1 SGHRS and CDR2 YFSETQ. This CDR3 has 16 residues. Trimming left V 4 bases short and J 2 bases short, with 16 bases between. The CDR3 bases are TGCGCCAGCAGCCCGTATTCATCCAGCACTGGAAACACCATATATTTT. It translates to CASSPYSSSTGNTIYF.

This clonotype was observed a handful of times. The chain links TRBV12-3 or TRBV12-4 to TRBJ1-3; a possible D gene is TRBD1 (6 bases). There are 13 residues in the CDR3. V lost 7 bases, J lost 4 bases, and 11 bases lay in between. CDR3 sequence reads: CASKLTGGNTIYF. Here the CDR3 DNA reads TGTGCCAGCAAACTGACAGGAGGAAACACCATATATTTT.

V is TRBV14 and J is TRBJ1-2; D remains unclear. The V and J ends lost 1 base and 7 bases respectively, with 13 bases between them. Germline V gives CDR1 SGHDN, CDR2 FVKESK. The CDR3 has 14 amino acids. In DNA form, the CDR3 reads TGTGCCAGCAGCCAAGGTTTATGGGGATCTGGCTACACCTTC. It codes for CASSQGLWGSGYTF.

The rearrangement joins TRBV3-1 to TRBJ1-3; D unresolved. Trimming stripped 1 base from V and 2 bases from J, with 6 bases between. The V gene's germline CDR1 is LGHDT and CDR2 YNNKEL (reference sequence). The CDR3 is made up of 14 amino acids. CDR3 amino acids: CASSQAQAGNTIYF. Written as DNA, the CDR3 is TGTGCCAGCAGCCAAGCTCAGGCTGGAAACACCATATATTTT.

The chain is built from TRBV21-1 and TRBJ1-1; the table's D call TRBD1 went unverified against the DNA. TRBV21-1 is shown as a pseudogene. The CDR3 totals 14 residues. DNA of the CDR3: TGTGCCAGCAGCAAAGGTTGGGAGCTCCCCGGGGCTTTCTTT. Encoded protein: CASSKGWELPGAFF.

The table lists this clonotype with a count of one. The chain recombines TRBV4-2 with TRBJ2-3; 8 bases align to TRBD2. CDR1 and CDR2 (germline): LGHNA, YNFKEQ. The CDR3 consists of 17 residues. The V segment lost 3 bases and the J segment 2 bases; nucleotides outside the gene matches: 10. CDR3 region: CASSQGRRGAFTDTQYF. In DNA, the CDR3 is TGTGCCAGCAGCCAGGGTCGGCGGGGGGCCTTCACAGATACGCAGTATTTT.

The chain couples TRBV27 to TRBJ1-1; no clear D. The CDR3 covers 13 residues. Per germline, CDR1 MNHEY and CDR2 SMNVEV (reference sequence). V gave up 8 bases and J gave up 4 bases, with 14 bases separating them. The CDR3 protein is CASAPVGSTEAFF. The CDR3 nucleotides read TGTGCCAGCGCCCCTGTGGGAAGCACTGAAGCTTTCTTT.

J is TRBJ1-1 and V is TRBV5-1; D uncertain. Germline lookup yields CDR1 SGHRS and CDR2 YFSETQ. There are 14 residues in the CDR3. The V end was cut by 5 bases, the J end by 1 base, with 12 bases between. The CDR3, as DNA: TGCGCCAGCAGTAATCGGCAAGCGAACACTGAAGCTTTCTTT. It encodes CASSNRQANTEAFF. Filled out from reference TRBV5-1 and TRBJ1-1, the complete variable domain reads KAGVTQTPRYLIKTRGQQVTLSCSPISGHRSVSWYQQTPGQGLQFLFEYFSETQRNKGNFPGRFSGRQFSNSRSEMNVSTLELGDSALYLCASSNRQANTEAFFGQGTRLTVV.

The sample holds a few counts of this clonotype. The chain has TRBV18 and TRBJ2-1; TRBD1 might be the D (6 bases). The CDR3 contains 12 residues. Trimming removed 5 bases from V and 13 bases from J, with 15 bases in between. In germline, CDR1 is KGHSH, CDR2 LQKENI. The CDR3 region has the DNA TGTGCCAGCTCAACGGACAGATCCCGACAGTTCTTC. Amino acid sequence: CASSTDRSRQFF.

The genes are TRBV7-2 and TRBJ1-2; D is ambiguous. Trimming took 6 bases from V and 4 from J, leaving 18 bases between them. Germline V gene sequence: CDR1 SGHTA, CDR2 FQGNSA. The length of the CDR3 is 15 residues. CDR3: CASSFWEDRVYGYTF. CDR3 nucleotides: TGTGCCAGCAGTTTCTGGGAGGACCGGGTCTATGGCTACACCTTC.

V usage is TRBV21-1 and J usage is TRBJ1-5. TRBV21-1 constitutes a pseudogene. There are 17 residues in the CDR3. The CDR3 nucleotides are TGTGCCAGCAGCAAAAAGGGAACGGCCCGTAGCAATCAGCCCCAGCATTTT. Its translation is CASSKKGTARSNQPQHF.